This TCR beta chain originates from a study of vaccination and CD4 T cells after COVID-19. Study summary: Participants were vaccinated with two doses, given as either BNT162b2 or mRNA-1273 vaccine. Stimuli were overlapping spike peptide pools of SARS-CoV-2 and three common cold coronaviruses (HCoV-NL63, HCoV-OC43, HCoV-229E).

Findings and caveats of the study: Rising from about 20 to 38, the median of SARS-CoV-2-reactive clonotypes did not change significantly.

Treatment: 10-day PBMC culture with coronavirus spike peptide pools or control peptides (ViraFEST assay). With peptide pools, ViraFEST first expanded antigen-specific T cells and afterwards sequenced their TCRs. Cultured CD4+ T cell DNA was sequenced using the Oncomine TCR Beta short-read assay. MiXCR, applied by TCRdb to the PCR reads, yields one record per CDR3 protein. Among under 20,000 distinct CDR3 sequences listed, roughly 47% were seen once. As concerns this clonotype: Antigen specificity is unknown.

J was trimmed by 8 bases and V by 6 bases; bases with no gene match: 12. The germline gives CDR1 SGHTA, CDR2 FQGNSA. CDR3 size: 16 residues. The J gene is TRBJ2-3, the V gene TRBV7-2; 12 nucleotides agree with TRBD1. Sequencing was performed on cultured CD4+ T cells from blood. This receptor was identified in a human donor with COVID-19. CDR3 coding DNA: TGTGCCAGCAGAACTGGCGCGGGACAGGGGGCGGTTACGCAGTATTTT. The encoded protein is CASRTGAGQGAVTQYF.